One TCR beta chain is described in this entry. The antigen remains undetermined. A template switching step added UMIs, each with a 6-nucleotide sample barcode. TCRalpha and TCRbeta cDNA underwent two nested PCRs of roughly 15 and 9 cycles. Reprocessing the 5' RACE reads, TCRdb reports a single entry for every CDR3 protein and omits DNA. This sample contains some 170,000 distinct CDR3 sequences. This CDR3 region has 14 residues. CDR1 and CDR2 (germline): SGHRS, YFSETQ. The entry originates in a study of monozygotic twins with inflammatory bowel disease. Notes on the study in general: Some repertoire variability may stem from patients' differing immunosuppressive treatments. Results did not support any single strong IBD-associated signal or clonotype.

The origin of this receptor is a human donor with ulcerative colitis or Crohn's disease, or a healthy co-twin of an affected twin (not recorded which). This chain joins TRBV5-1 and TRBJ2-5; lacking DNA, the TRBD1 call made by TCRdb goes unchecked. The sequenced sample consisted of blood. The CDR3 here is CASSGQALQETQYF.